The next 13 T cell receptor beta chains were all read from a single sample in a study of beta chain features in type 1 diabetes. Expressed TCRB transcripts were sequenced after all isolated RNA was converted to cDNA. TCRdb's table, derived via immunoSEQ multiplex PCR, lists solely in-frame clones and lacks some. The sample records 120,000 to 150,000 clones, about 50% being singletons. The source material was Tregs from blood. These receptors were collected from a young man in good health.

This chain uses TRBV9 with TRBJ2-7; 12 bases line up with TRBD2. CDR3 size: 15 residues. V was clipped by 3 bases and J by 3 bases; unmatched bases: 4. CDR1 is SGDLS and CDR2 is YYNGEE in the germline V gene. In nucleotides, the CDR3 is TGTGCCAGCAGCGCTGGACTAGCGGGGAACTACGAGCAGTACTTC. It encodes CASSAGLAGNYEQYF.

There are a few counts of this clone. J is TRBJ1-5 and V is TRBV4-2; D perhaps matches TRBD1 (5 bases). Trimming left V 4 bases short and J 3 bases short, with 13 bases between. This CDR3 contains 15 residues. CDR1 LGHNA and CDR2 YNFKEQ come from the germline V gene. Here the CDR3 DNA reads TGTGCCAGCAGCCCGGGGGGTGGGGTCAATCAGCCCCAGCATTTT. It encodes CASSPGGGVNQPQHF.

The gene calls are TRBV7-2 and TRBJ2-2; TRBD1 aligns across 7 bases. Trimming cost V 5 bases and J 7 bases; bases outside gene matches: 4. CDR1 and CDR2 from the germline V gene are SGHTA and FQGNSA. CDR3 length: 13 amino acids. This CDR3 reads CASSPRGIGELFF. In DNA form, the CDR3 reads TGTGCCAGCAGCCCCAGGGGGATCGGGGAGCTGTTTTTT.

The J gene is TRBJ2-2, the V gene TRBV4-1; TRBD2 is a possible D gene (6 bases). This CDR3 is built from 18 residues. Between the trimmed V and J ends, which lost 2 bases and 0 bases, there was a span of 16 bases. Germline V CDR1 and CDR2: MGHRA, YSYEKL. This CDR3 reads CASSQRGTGESNTGELFF. CDR3 bases: TGCGCCAGCAGCCAAAGGGGTACGGGGGAGTCGAACACCGGGGAGCTGTTTTTT.

The sample holds a few counts of this clone. The chain joins TRBV7-2 to TRBJ2-7, with 8 bases that match TRBD2. The CDR3 loop spans 13 amino acids. The germline V gene has CDR1 SGHTA and CDR2 FQGNSA. V gave up 4 bases and J gave up 2 bases; unmatched junction bases: 1. The CDR3 sequence: CASSSLAAYEQYF. The CDR3 DNA sequence: TGTGCCAGCAGCTCACTAGCGGCCTACGAGCAGTACTTC.

The V and J genes are TRBV7-3 and TRBJ2-3; D might be TRBD1 (6 bases). Looked up from germline, CDR1 is SGHTA and CDR2 is FQGTGA. The ends were cut back, 2 bases at V and 2 bases at J, with 8 bases in the middle. This CDR3 is 14 amino acids long. CDR3 sequence: CASSLDRNTDTQYF. The CDR3 DNA follows: TGTGCCAGCAGCTTAGACAGGAACACAGATACGCAGTATTTT.

This clone was detected only a few times. The gene calls are TRBV28 and TRBJ2-2, with TRBD1 as a possible D gene (6 bases). V was shortened by 4 bases and J by 7 bases, with 19 bases between the two germline ends. Germline CDR1 is MDHEN and CDR2 is SYDVKM. This CDR3 is built from 16 residues. CDR3 amino acids: CASSSPPGADGGELFF. CDR3 sequence (DNA): TGTGCCAGCAGTTCCCCCCCAGGGGCCGATGGCGGGGAGCTGTTTTTT. Using reference TRBV28 and TRBJ2-2 for the parts outside the CDR3, the full variable domain is DVKVTQSSRYLVKRTGEKVFLECVQDMDHENMFWYRQDPGLGLRLIYFSYDVKMKEKGDIPEGYSVSREKKERFSLILESASTNQTSMYLCASSSPPGADGGELFFGEGSRLTVL.

Concerning this clone: Other DNA sequences in this sample translate to the same CDR3. The chain uses TRBV27 and TRBJ2-3; 8 nucleotides align to TRBD2. The CDR3 length is 14 residues. The germline V gene has CDR1 MNHEY and CDR2 SMNVEV (reference sequence). The trim removed 5 bases at V and 4 bases at J, leaving 5 bases unmatched. CDR3 sequence reads: CASSPRTSPDTQYF. The CDR3, as DNA: TGTGCCAGCAGTCCTCGGACTAGCCCAGATACGCAGTATTTT.

V and J are TRBV30 and TRBJ1-1; no clear D gene. The CDR3 contains 11 residues. Germline-derived CDR1 and CDR2 are GTSNPN and SVGIG (reference sequence). V dropped 0 bases and J dropped 7 bases, with 6 bases sitting between them. The DNA for the CDR3 is TGTGCCTGGAGTGTACGGGTTGAAGCTTTCTTT. Protein product: CAWSVRVEAFF.

The V and J genes are TRBV10-3 and TRBJ2-7; 9 bases agree with TRBD2. Germline lookup yields CDR1 ENHRY and CDR2 SYGVKD. This CDR3 spans 14 amino acids. The trim removed 6 bases at V and 5 bases at J, leaving 8 bases unmatched. CDR3 in amino acids: CAIRPGLAIHEQYF. CDR3 in DNA: TGTGCCATCAGGCCGGGACTAGCAATCCACGAGCAGTACTTC.

This clone was detected only a few times. The V call is TRBV5-1, the J call TRBJ1-5, with D perhaps matching TRBD1 (6 bases). This CDR3 is 15 amino acids long. Between the trimmed V and J ends, which lost 6 bases and 7 bases, there was a span of 20 bases. In germline, CDR1 is SGHRS, CDR2 YFSETQ. The CDR3 coding sequence is TGCGCCAGCAAGAGGACAACAGGGTCGGCCCAGCCCCAGCATTTT. This translates into CASKRTTGSAQPQHF.

This clone was picked up a small number of times. CDR3 sequence (DNA): TGCAGCGTTGTGAGAGGGGGCTCCAATGGCTACACCTTC. This sequence encodes CSVVRGGSNGYTF. The rearrangement joins TRBV29-1 to TRBJ1-2; 7 positions match TRBD1. CDR1 is SQVTM, CDR2 ANQGSEA, per germline. Trimming took 4 bases from V and 6 from J; bases not matched to a gene: 8. The CDR3 is 13 amino acids.

The chain employs TRBV4-1 and TRBJ2-1, with 9 bases fitting TRBD2. The V segment lost 0 bases and the J segment 0 bases; nucleotides outside the gene matches: 12. CDR1 is MGHRA and CDR2 is YSYEKL in the germline V gene. The CDR3 is made up of 20 amino acids. CDR3 loop: CASSQDRRRLAVPSYNEQFF. The CDR3 bases are TGCGCCAGCAGCCAAGATAGACGCAGACTAGCGGTTCCCTCCTACAATGAGCAGTTCTTC.